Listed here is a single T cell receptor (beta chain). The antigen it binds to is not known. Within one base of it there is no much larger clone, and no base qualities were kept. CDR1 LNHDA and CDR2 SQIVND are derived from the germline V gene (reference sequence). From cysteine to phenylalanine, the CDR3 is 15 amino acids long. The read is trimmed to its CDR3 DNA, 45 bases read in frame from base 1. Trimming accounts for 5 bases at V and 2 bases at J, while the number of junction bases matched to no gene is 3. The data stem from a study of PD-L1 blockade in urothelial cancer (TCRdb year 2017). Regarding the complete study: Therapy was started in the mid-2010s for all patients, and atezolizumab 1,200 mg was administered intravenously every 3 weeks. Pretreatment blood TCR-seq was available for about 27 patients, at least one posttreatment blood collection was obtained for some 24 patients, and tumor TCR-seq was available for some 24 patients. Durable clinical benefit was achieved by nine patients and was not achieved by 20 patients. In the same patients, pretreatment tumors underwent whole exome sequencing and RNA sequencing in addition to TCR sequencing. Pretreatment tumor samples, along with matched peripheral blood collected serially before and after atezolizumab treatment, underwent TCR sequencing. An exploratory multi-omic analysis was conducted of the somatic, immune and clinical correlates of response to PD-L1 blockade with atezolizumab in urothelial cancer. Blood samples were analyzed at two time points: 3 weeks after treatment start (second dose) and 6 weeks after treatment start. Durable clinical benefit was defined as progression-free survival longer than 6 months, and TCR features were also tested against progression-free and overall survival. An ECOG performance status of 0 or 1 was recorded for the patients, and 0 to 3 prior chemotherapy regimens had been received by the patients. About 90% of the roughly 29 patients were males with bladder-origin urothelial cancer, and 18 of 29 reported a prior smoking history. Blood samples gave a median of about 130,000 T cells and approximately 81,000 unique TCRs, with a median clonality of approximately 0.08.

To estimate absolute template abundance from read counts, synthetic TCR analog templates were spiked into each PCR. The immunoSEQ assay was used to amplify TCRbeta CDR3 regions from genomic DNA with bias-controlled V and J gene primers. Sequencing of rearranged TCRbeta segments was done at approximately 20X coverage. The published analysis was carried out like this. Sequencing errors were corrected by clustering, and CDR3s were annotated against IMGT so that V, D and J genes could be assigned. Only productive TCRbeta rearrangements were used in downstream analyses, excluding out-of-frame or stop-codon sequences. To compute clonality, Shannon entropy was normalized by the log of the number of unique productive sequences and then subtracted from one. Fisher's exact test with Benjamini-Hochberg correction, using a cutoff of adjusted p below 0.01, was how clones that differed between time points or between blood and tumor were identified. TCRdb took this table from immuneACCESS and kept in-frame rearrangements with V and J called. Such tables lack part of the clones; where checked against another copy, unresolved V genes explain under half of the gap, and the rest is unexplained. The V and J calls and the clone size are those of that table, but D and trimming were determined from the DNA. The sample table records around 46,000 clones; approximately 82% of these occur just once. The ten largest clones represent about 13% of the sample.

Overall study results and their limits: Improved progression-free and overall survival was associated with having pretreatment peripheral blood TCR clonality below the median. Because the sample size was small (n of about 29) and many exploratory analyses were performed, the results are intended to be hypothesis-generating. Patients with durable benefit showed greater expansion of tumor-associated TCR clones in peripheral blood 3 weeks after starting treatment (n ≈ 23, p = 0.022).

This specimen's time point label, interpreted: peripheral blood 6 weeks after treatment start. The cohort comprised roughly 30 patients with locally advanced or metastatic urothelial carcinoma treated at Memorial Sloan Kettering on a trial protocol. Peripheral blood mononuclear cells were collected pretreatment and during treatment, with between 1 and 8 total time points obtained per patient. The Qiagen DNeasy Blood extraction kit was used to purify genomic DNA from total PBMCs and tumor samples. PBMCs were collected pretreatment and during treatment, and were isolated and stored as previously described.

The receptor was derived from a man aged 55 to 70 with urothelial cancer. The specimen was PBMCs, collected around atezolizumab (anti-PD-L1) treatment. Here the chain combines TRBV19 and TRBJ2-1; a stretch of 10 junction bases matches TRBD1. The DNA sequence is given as TGTGCCAGTAGTCGGACAGGGGGTGCCTACAATGAGCAGTTCTTC. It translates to CASSRTGGAYNEQFF.